The source of this T cell receptor (beta chain) is a study of regulatory T cells in long-lasting Graves disease. General observations from the study: Persistent cases of Graves' showed reduced TCR diversity relative to newly diagnosed patients.

Germline CDR1 reads SGHRS; CDR2 reads YFSETQ. This CDR3 spans 14 amino acids. J gave up 6 bases and V 0 bases, and 3 bases lay outside the gene matches. Time point given: newly diagnosed GD, antithyroid drugs for less than 3 months. Scientists built the TCR library using RNA that was extracted from PBMCs. CDR3 regions were amplified by Arm-PCR using iRepertoire HTBI primers to build TCR beta libraries. TCRdb re-called the multiplex PCR reads with MiXCR, one entry per CDR3 protein. Altogether about 530,000 distinct CDR3 sequences are present, about 16% being singletons, with the ten largest covering around 25%. The table lists this clonotype with a few counts. Antigen specificity is unknown. These same data were also listed under a study on T cells in Graves' hyperthyroidism and ophthalmopathy. That work contributes: These patients, aged 18 to 65, had recently diagnosed hyperthyroidism lasting under 2 months. Exclusions: uncontrolled infection, other autoimmune disease, pregnancy, lactation. Within blood appeared most thyroid clonotypes that had expanded above 0.001.

The source is a woman aged 35-65 years with Graves disease. This material consisted of peripheral blood mononuclear cells (PBMCs), taken at new diagnosis, from a patient treated with antithyroid drugs. The V and J genes are TRBV5-1 and TRBJ2-4; 7 bases fit TRBD2. The CDR3 reads CASSLESSGNIQYF. In nucleotides, the CDR3 is TGCGCCAGCAGCTTGGAATCTAGCGGAAACATTCAGTACTTC.